These 10 T cell receptor beta chains were all obtained from the same sample, sequenced in a study of blood T cell repertoires in COVID-19. Data came from immunoSEQ multiplex PCR; TCRdb stores just in-frame clones and leaves some out. The sample has around 100,000 clones; approximately 91% are singletons. The sequenced sample consisted of peripheral blood. The receptors were sampled from a man in his 60s with acute or convalescent COVID-19.

This clone was seen a single time. The V call is TRBV5-1, the J call TRBJ1-3; D remains unclear. Trimming took 0 bases from V and 0 from J, leaving 13 bases between them. Germline V lookup: CDR1 SGHRS, CDR2 YFSETQ. The CDR3 loop spans 17 amino acids. Written as DNA, the CDR3 is TGCGCCAGCAGCTTGGATGGCAGGAAAGCCTCTGGAAACACCATATATTTT. This translates into CASSLDGRKASGNTIYF.

V usage is TRBV7-3 and J usage is TRBJ1-2; 11 nucleotides match TRBD1. The CDR3 sequence is 13 residues long. Looked up from germline, CDR1 is SGHTA and CDR2 is FQGTGA. Trimming took 4 bases from V and 11 from J; bases not matched to a gene: 6. The CDR3 loop reads CASSSGTGGRYTF. Here the CDR3 DNA reads TGTGCCAGCAGCTCCGGGACAGGGGGACGATACACCTTC.

The chain has TRBV12-3 or TRBV12-4 and TRBJ1-6; 8 nucleotides match TRBD1. Losses at the gene ends were 8 bases for V and 7 bases for J; bases not matched to a gene: 4. This CDR3 has 13 amino acids. The CDR3 nucleotides are TGTGCCAGCGGGACAGGTCGAAATTCACCCCTCCACTTT. It codes for CASGTGRNSPLHF.

CDR3 sequence (DNA): TGCGCCAGCAGCCAAGGTTGGTGGCAGGGTAAGGAAAAACTGTTTTTT. This translates into CASSQGWWQGKEKLFF. The chain is built from TRBV4-1 and TRBJ1-4, with D perhaps matching TRBD1 (5 bases). CDR3 length: 16 amino acids. The germline V and J ends were trimmed by 1 base and 8 bases, with 17 bases remaining between them. Looked up from germline, CDR1 is MGHRA and CDR2 is YSYEKL.

J is TRBJ2-5 and V is TRBV6-5; perhaps TRBD1 as D (6 bases). Trimming removed 7 bases at V and 7 bases at J, with 22 bases between. This CDR3 is 15 amino acids long. The germline gives CDR1 MNHEY, CDR2 SVGAGI. CDR3 region: CASKSWRQGSGTQYF. CDR3 bases: TGTGCCAGCAAATCGTGGCGGCAGGGGTCGGGGACCCAGTACTTC.

The gene calls are TRBV30 and TRBJ1-2; 10 nucleotides match TRBD1. Trimming removed 4 bases from V and 2 bases from J; junction bases left unmatched: 4. Germline CDR1 and CDR2: GTSNPN and SVGIG (reference sequence). CDR3 length: 14 residues. The CDR3 region is CAWNRDRGNYGYTF. CDR3 coding DNA: TGTGCCTGGAACCGGGACAGGGGAAACTATGGCTACACCTTC.

The chain combines TRBV18 with TRBJ1-5; 7 positions match TRBD1. From germline, CDR1 is KGHSH and CDR2 LQKENI. The V segment lost 3 bases and the J segment 6 bases; nucleotides outside the gene matches: 5. This CDR3 region has 14 residues. The CDR3 protein is CASSPTGFLQPQHF. CDR3 DNA sequence: TGTGCCAGCTCACCGACAGGGTTTCTTCAGCCCCAGCATTTT. The full variable domain, completed using reference TRBV18 and TRBJ1-5, is NAGVMQNPRHLVRRRGQEARLRCSPMKGHSHVYWYRQLPEEGLKFMVYLQKENIIDESGMPKERFSAEFPKEGPSILRIQQVVRGDSAAYFCASSPTGFLQPQHFGDGTRLSIL.

The chain has TRBV28 and TRBJ2-5, with 11 bases that match TRBD1. Per the germline V gene, CDR1 is MDHEN and CDR2 is SYDVKM. The V gene end was trimmed by 6 bases and the J gene end by 5 bases; junction bases not matched to a gene: 8. CDR3 length: 15 amino acids. The CDR3 here is CASSHGQGAGETQYF. The CDR3 DNA reads TGTGCCAGCAGCCACGGACAGGGGGCCGGGGAGACCCAGTACTTC. The entire variable domain, with the rest obtained from reference TRBV28 and TRBJ2-5, is as follows: DVKVTQSSRYLVKRTGEKVFLECVQDMDHENMFWYRQDPGLGLRLIYFSYDVKMKEKGDIPEGYSVSREKKERFSLILESASTNQTSMYLCASSHGQGAGETQYFGPGTRLLVL.

V gene TRBV27 combines with J gene TRBJ1-4; TRBD1 is a possible D gene (5 bases). Trimming stripped 3 bases from V and 3 bases from J, with 8 bases between. The CDR3 consists of 14 residues. Germline loops: CDR1 MNHEY, CDR2 SMNVEV (reference sequence). The CDR3 protein is CASSFGGANEKLFF. The CDR3 DNA is TGTGCCAGCAGTTTCGGGGGGGCTAATGAAAAACTGTTTTTT.

The chain carries TRBV29-1 and TRBJ2-5; the match to TRBD2 covers 8 bases. The germline V gene has CDR1 SQVTM and CDR2 ANQGSEA. Losses at the gene ends were 4 bases for V and 5 bases for J; bases not matched to a gene: 0. CDR3 length: 11 residues. CDR3 sequence: CSVGTSETQYF. In DNA form, the CDR3 reads TGCAGCGTTGGGACTAGCGAGACCCAGTACTTC.